This T cell receptor beta chain was captured in a study of T cells in Graves' hyperthyroidism and ophthalmopathy (dated by TCRdb to 2018 to 2020). Study-wide context: Peripheral blood was sampled at the time of initial diagnosis, prior to any treatment. TCR V-J signatures able to tell the groups apart were searched for in a discovery cohort of 95 to 100 patients, of whom 43 had Graves' ophthalmopathy and 55 to 60 had stable Graves' hyperthyroidism. Prospective prediction of ophthalmopathy was tested in an independent validation cohort consisting of about 19 hyperthyroidism patients and over 15 patients who later progressed to ophthalmopathy. The roughly 90 discovery patients were divided at random into training and test sets in a 7:3 ratio. The study also compared thyroid tissue and blood T-cell repertoires from more than 5 Graves' hyperthyroidism patients. After blood sampling, hyperthyroidism patients were treated with methimazole at a starting dose of 30 mg daily, and ophthalmopathy patients were treated with high-dose intravenous methylprednisolone. The paper reports TCR Vbeta CDR3 sequencing of 130 to 150 peripheral blood samples: around 45 ophthalmopathy, fewer than 85 hyperthyroidism and around 17 progressor patients. Overall results and qualifications from the work: Sample size was not statistically predetermined, and blinding of investigators to group allocation was not performed. In validation, progression to ophthalmopathy was predicted by the model with 70% to 71% sensitivity and roughly 76% specificity, a median of roughly six months before onset. A 13 V-J signature model separated ophthalmopathy from stable hyperthyroidism, with 87.88% sensitivity and about 81% specificity in cross-validation and 80%/75% in testing. Most expanded thyroid clonotypes (frequency above 0.001) were also detected in blood, a finding suggesting that blood repertoires may reflect thyroid immune responses.

A patient counted as having stable Graves' hyperthyroidism if no progression to ophthalmopathy occurred over 18 months of follow-up. The hyperthyroidism patients were between 18 and 65 years old and newly diagnosed, with a disease duration of less than 2 months. The study excluded patients with uncontrolled infections, other autoimmune diseases, pregnancy or lactation. Diagnoses relied on clinical symptoms, serum thyroxine and TRAb, thyroid ultrasound and orbital computed tomography. Ficoll-Paque density gradient centrifugation was used to isolate PBMCs from 8 to 10 ml of fresh peripheral blood. Total RNA was extracted with Trizol reagent, and quality was checked on an Agilent 2100 Bioanalyzer. From cysteine to phenylalanine, the CDR3 is 12 amino acids long. Only the CDR3 part of the read is kept: 36 bases, read in frame from the first base. V is reduced by 1 base and J by 2 bases, leaving a spacing of 6 bases between them. For CDR1 and CDR2, the germline V gene (reference sequence) lists GTSNPN and SVGIG.

This clonotype appeared many times. There is no known antigen for this receptor. Base qualities are not recorded, but no much larger clone differs from it by a single base. TCR beta CDR3 regions were amplified from RNA transcripts. For the first round of RT-PCR on the TCR CDR3, the HTBI primer set was used together with the Qiagen OneStep RT-PCR kit. The libraries were constructed in a second round of multiplex PCR and then size-selected and purified. Sequencing of the libraries was done on an Illumina HiSeq2000 using paired-end 100 bp reads. On the authors' methods: SOAPnuke was used to process the raw data, with reads discarded if the reads contained adapters or uncalled bases, had a mean Phred below 15, or lacked an exact constant-primer or identifier match. COPE v1.2.5 was used to merge high-quality paired reads, and clonotypes were defined as unique nucleotide sequences. MiTCR v1.1 was used to align the clonotypes against IMGT TRBV, TRBD and TRBJ reference segments. Only V-J combinations with frequency above 0.0001, covering 99% to 99.2% of repertoires, were analysed. A TCS score was defined as the ratio of F50 (clonal expansion) to E x V (chaos), with BLOSUM62-based TCRdist applied between CDR3 peptides within each V-J. Welch's t-statistics and random forest reduced fewer than 600 V-J features to 13, which were used in a naive Bayes classifier (R e1071). TCRdb passed the public sequencing reads through fastp at Q25 and MiXCR, retaining productive beta sequences. Rows with one shared CDR3 protein collapse into an entry with the most common genes and DNA. TCRdb, rather than the study authors, made the V and J calls. This sample lists a few hundred thousand distinct CDR3 sequences; more than 15% were detected once. Of the sample, around 6.6% is held by the ten largest clones.

The sequence is built from TRBV30 and TRBJ2-7, with the identity of the D gene unclear. This receptor was taken from a woman in her twenties or thirties with Graves' hyperthyroidism. The specimen sequenced was blood. For the CDR3, the sequence is CAWSGHTYEQYF. Here is the DNA: TGTGCCTGGAGTGGACATACCTACGAGCAGTACTTC. Here the CDR3 is joined to the reference TRBV30 and TRBJ2-7 genes, and the full variable domain is: SQTIHQWPATLVQPVGSPLSLECTVEGTSNPNLYWYRQAAGRGLQLLFYSVGIGQISSEVPQNLSASRPQDRQFILSSKKLLLSDSGFYLCAWSGHTYEQYFGPGTRLTVT.